The 24 T cell receptor beta chains reported below all come from one sample, sequenced in a study of T cell responses to AZD1222 COVID-19 vaccine. The assay was immunoSEQ multiplex PCR, and TCRdb's table has in-frame clones only and misses some. The sample lists about 54,000 clones, roughly 90% seen once, with roughly 15% in the top ten. The input for sequencing was peripheral blood, taken 28 days after the second AZD1222 dose. The receptors shown here come from an adult who received the AZD1222 COVID-19 vaccine.

V gene TRBV9 combines with J gene TRBJ2-5; 11 bases fit TRBD2. With V trimmed by 0 bases and J by 5 bases, 9 bases remained unmatched. CDR1 is SGDLS, CDR2 YYNGEE, per germline. CDR3 length: 17 residues. The CDR3 spells CASSVGGTSGGGETQYF. CDR3 DNA sequence: TGTGCCAGCAGCGTAGGTGGGACTAGCGGAGGGGGGGAGACCCAGTACTTC.

The rearrangement uses TRBV20-1 and TRBJ1-4; 11 nucleotides line up with TRBD1. CDR3 length: 11 residues. The ends lost 6 bases at V and 10 bases at J; junction bases unmatched: 1. Germline V gives CDR1 DFQATT, CDR2 SNEGSKA (reference sequence). The CDR3 loop is CSAGQGGKLFF. DNA for the CDR3: TGCAGTGCGGGACAGGGGGGAAAACTGTTTTTT.

The rearrangement uses TRBV6-5 and TRBJ2-3, with D possibly matching TRBD1 (5 bases). CDR3 length: 14 amino acids. V dropped 7 bases and J dropped 0 bases, with 11 bases sitting between them. Germline V gives CDR1 MNHEY, CDR2 SVGAGI. In DNA form, the CDR3 reads TGTGCCAGCACGACAGACACTAGCACAGATACGCAGTATTTT. Translated: CASTTDTSTDTQYF.

The CDR3 spells CASKLAGTYEQYF. In DNA form, the CDR3 reads TGTGCCAGCAAACTAGCGGGAACCTACGAGCAGTACTTC. J is TRBJ2-7 and V is TRBV12-3 or TRBV12-4, with 10 positions matching TRBD2. The CDR3 length is 13 residues. V was clipped by 7 bases and J by 2 bases; unmatched bases: 2.

The chain links TRBV7-2 to TRBJ1-2; TRBD1 is a possible D gene (6 bases). Germline assignment: CDR1 SGHTA and CDR2 FQGNSA. This CDR3 has 18 residues. V was shortened by 2 bases and J by 0 bases, with 19 bases between the two germline ends. The CDR3 sequence is CASSLLGTGSHSNYGYTF. The CDR3 region has the DNA TGTGCCAGCAGCTTATTGGGTACAGGGTCCCATTCTAACTATGGCTACACCTTC.

Comment on this clone: At one end the junction does not follow the germline gene, possibly because of a read error. The chain is built from TRBV6-5 and TRBJ2-7, with 10 bases that match TRBD1. This CDR3 region has 15 residues. The V gene's germline CDR1 is MNHEY and CDR2 SVGAGI. CDR3 in amino acids: CASSPYGTGVTDLGF. CDR3 nucleotide sequence: TGTGCCAGCAGTCCCTATGGGACAGGGGTTACAGACCTGGGATTC.

This rearrangement joins TRBV3-1 (or the pseudogene TRBV3-2) to TRBJ1-3; possibly TRBD1 for D (6 bases). V was cut by 0 bases and J by 4 bases, with 10 bases left in between. Germline values: CDR1 LGHDT, CDR2 YNNKEL (reference sequence). The CDR3 is 15 amino acids. CDR3 coding DNA: TGTGCCAGCAGCCAAGATGCAGGGGCAGGAAACACCATATATTTT. It translates to CASSQDAGAGNTIYF.

The genes are TRBV18 and TRBJ2-5; D possibly corresponds to TRBD1 (6 bases). This CDR3 region has 14 residues. Per germline, CDR1 KGHSH and CDR2 LQKENI. V was pared by 3 bases and J by 4 bases, with 12 bases between. This CDR3 reads CASSPGASRETQYF. CDR3 nucleotide sequence: TGTGCCAGCTCACCGGGGGCCAGCAGAGAGACCCAGTACTTC.

The CDR3 sequence is CASSPSAGEAFF. CDR3 coding DNA: TGTGCCAGCTCACCATCGGCAGGTGAAGCTTTCTTT. The chain joins TRBV18 to TRBJ1-1; D uncertain. CDR1 is KGHSH and CDR2 is LQKENI in the germline V gene. Trimming removed 2 bases at V and 7 bases at J, with 8 bases between. The CDR3 length is 12 residues.

The gene calls are TRBV5-4 and TRBJ2-7; TRBD2 matches 8 bases. The length of the CDR3 is 14 residues. Losses at the gene ends were 0 bases for V and 2 bases for J; bases not matched to a gene: 1. Germline V CDR1 and CDR2: SGHNT, YYREEE (reference sequence). The CDR3 nucleotides read TGTGCCAGCAGCTTGGTCGGGAGGGCCTACGAGCAGTACTTC. It translates to CASSLVGRAYEQYF.

The chain employs TRBV18 and TRBJ2-5; no clear D. CDR1 and CDR2 (germline): KGHSH, LQKENI. V lost 5 bases to trimming and J lost 5 bases, with 9 bases between them. The CDR3 has 12 residues. The CDR3 sequence: CASSSNWETQYF. The CDR3 DNA sequence: TGTGCCAGCTCATCTAATTGGGAGACCCAGTACTTC. The variable domain in full, with the rest retrieved from reference TRBV18 and TRBJ2-5, is NAGVMQNPRHLVRRRGQEARLRCSPMKGHSHVYWYRQLPEEGLKFMVYLQKENIIDESGMPKERFSAEFPKEGPSILRIQQVVRGDSAAYFCASSSNWETQYFGPGTRLLVL.

The genes are TRBV19 and TRBJ1-4; D ambiguous. The CDR3 spans 13 residues. V gave up 7 bases and J gave up 4 bases, with 10 bases separating them. Germline V CDR1 and CDR2: LNHDA, SQIVND (reference sequence). The CDR3 DNA reads as TGTGCCAGTAAGTGGACGGATAATGAAAAACTGTTTTTT. Encoded protein: CASKWTDNEKLFF.

The chain has TRBV19 and TRBJ1-1, with D perhaps TRBD1 (6 bases). Germline V gene data show CDR1 as LNHDA and CDR2 as SQIVND (reference sequence). Trimming pared 6 bases from V and 6 bases from J, leaving 17 bases between. The CDR3 contains 14 residues. CDR3 in DNA: TGTGCCAGTAGCCCCGGGACATATTCCTCTGAAGCTTTCTTT. Protein sequence: CASSPGTYSSEAFF.

The V call is TRBV3-1 (or the pseudogene TRBV3-2), the J call TRBJ2-2; D unresolved. The CDR3 totals 15 residues. From germline, CDR1 is LGHDT and CDR2 YNNKEL (reference sequence). V lost 4 bases, J lost 0 bases, and 9 bases lay in between. CDR3 in amino acids: CASSPYSANTGELFF. CDR3 bases: TGTGCCAGCAGCCCTTACTCCGCGAACACCGGGGAGCTGTTTTTT.

V and J are TRBV5-1 and TRBJ1-3; 9 nucleotides match TRBD1. With 4 bases clipped from V and 0 bases from J, the junction kept 5 bases outside the gene matches. CDR1 is SGHRS, CDR2 YFSETQ, per germline. The CDR3 has 16 residues. The DNA for the CDR3 is TGCGCCAGCAGCACGACAGGGGGGCACTCTGGAAACACCATATATTTT. Translation gives CASSTTGGHSGNTIYF.

This chain connects TRBV19 to TRBJ2-1; D is perhaps TRBD1 or TRBD2 (5 bases each). This CDR3 is 15 amino acids long. Trimming took 5 bases from V and 2 from J, leaving 13 bases between them. CDR1 is LNHDA, CDR2 SQIVND, per germline (reference sequence). CDR3 DNA: TGTGCCAGTAGTGGTGATGGGACCGCCTACAATGAGCAGTTCTTC. Amino acid sequence: CASSGDGTAYNEQFF.

V is TRBV2 and J is TRBJ1-1; D not certain. V lost 1 base and J 7 bases, leaving 7 bases between the germline ends. Germline V gene lookup returns CDR1 SNHLY and CDR2 FYNNEI. The CDR3 sequence is 12 residues long. The CDR3 DNA sequence: TGTGCCAGCAGTGAAGTCAATGGTGAAGCTTTCTTT. Its protein product is CASSEVNGEAFF.

This clone appeared a single time. This sequence joins TRBV7-2 and TRBJ1-1, with D tentatively TRBD1 (5 bases). Germline lookup yields CDR1 SGHTA and CDR2 FQGNSA. V was clipped by 5 bases and J by 7 bases, with 26 bases between them. This CDR3 spans 17 amino acids. As DNA, the CDR3 is TGTGCCAGCAGCCGCTTCCCCAGGGCGGAAGGGCGAGTTGAAGCTTTCTTT. Its protein product is CASSRFPRAEGRVEAFF.

This chain connects TRBV24-1 to TRBJ1-2; D may be TRBD1 (6 bases). The CDR3 has 14 residues. The V gene lost 4 bases and the J gene lost 3 bases, with 11 bases spanning the gap. Germline CDR1 reads KGHDR; CDR2 reads SFDVKD. Written as DNA, the CDR3 is TGTGCCACCAGTGACACGACAGGCGACTATGGCTACACCTTC. It codes for CATSDTTGDYGYTF.

The rearrangement links TRBV3-1 (or the pseudogene TRBV3-2) to TRBJ2-3; D possibly matches TRBD1 or TRBD2 (5 bases each). The CDR3 is 18 residues long. The germline V gene has CDR1 LGHDT and CDR2 YNNKEL (reference sequence). The V end lost 0 bases, the J end lost 4 bases, and 20 bases lay between the germline ends. The CDR3 reads CASSQEIPGTHKADTQYF. The CDR3 DNA reads as TGTGCCAGCAGCCAAGAGATACCCGGGACCCATAAGGCAGATACGCAGTATTTT.

V usage is TRBV7-2 and J usage is TRBJ2-1, with TRBD1 identical over 9 bases. The CDR3 is 15 residues long. Looked up from germline, CDR1 is SGHTA and CDR2 is FQGNSA. V dropped 5 bases and J dropped 5; count of bases not matched to a gene: 7. The CDR3 spells CASSPGQGWDNEQFF. The CDR3 coding sequence is TGTGCCAGCAGCCCCGGACAGGGGTGGGACAATGAGCAGTTCTTC.

J is TRBJ2-4 and V is TRBV19, with D tentatively TRBD1 (5 bases). Germline V gene sequence: CDR1 LNHDA, CDR2 SQIVND (reference sequence). With 0 bases removed from V and 0 bases from J, the gap between germline ends came to 9 bases. The CDR3 consists of 16 residues. The CDR3 protein is CASSIEDTLAKNIQYF. In nucleotides, the CDR3 is TGTGCCAGTAGTATAGAGGACACACTAGCCAAAAACATTCAGTACTTC.

The rearrangement joins TRBV4-1 to TRBJ1-2, with 10 bases matching TRBD1. CDR3 length: 16 amino acids. Germline CDR1 MGHRA, CDR2 YSYEKL. V shed 1 base and J 6 bases; nucleotides not matched to a gene: 8. The CDR3 DNA follows: TGCGCCAGCAGCCAAGGCACGACAGGGGGCGCGGATGGCTACACCTTC. This encodes CASSQGTTGGADGYTF.

The chain carries TRBV18 and TRBJ1-1; the match to TRBD1 covers 7 bases. The V segment lost 6 bases and the J segment 0 bases; nucleotides outside the gene matches: 4. Germline CDR1 reads KGHSH; CDR2 reads LQKENI. This CDR3 contains 14 residues. This CDR3 is CASSSTGMNTEAFF. The CDR3 DNA reads as TGTGCCAGCTCCTCGACAGGGATGAACACTGAAGCTTTCTTT.